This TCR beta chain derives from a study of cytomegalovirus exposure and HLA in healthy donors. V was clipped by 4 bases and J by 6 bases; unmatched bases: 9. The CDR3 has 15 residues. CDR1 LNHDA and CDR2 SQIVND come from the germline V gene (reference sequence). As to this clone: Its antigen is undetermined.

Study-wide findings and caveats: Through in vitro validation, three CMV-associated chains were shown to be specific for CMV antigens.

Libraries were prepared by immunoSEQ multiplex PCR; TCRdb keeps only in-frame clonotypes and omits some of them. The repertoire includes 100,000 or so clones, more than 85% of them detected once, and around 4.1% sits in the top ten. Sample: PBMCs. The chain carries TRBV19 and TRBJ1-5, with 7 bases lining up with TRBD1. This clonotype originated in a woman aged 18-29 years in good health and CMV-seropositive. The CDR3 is CASSTSRQGTQPQHF. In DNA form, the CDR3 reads TGTGCCAGTAGTACCTCAAGACAGGGAACTCAGCCCCAGCATTTT.